This TCR beta chain emerged from a study of CD8+CD57+ T cells in acquired aplastic anemia. Background on the study: Quantities of DNA derived from sorted CD4+ and CD8+ cells averaged approximately 3 ug.

The CDR3 has 15 residues. Germline CDR1 reads SNHLY; CDR2 reads FYNNEI. Trimming removed 4 bases at V and 5 bases at J, with 17 bases between. The use of genomic DNA as template underpinned the TCR beta VDJ and CDR3 profiling. TCRdb passed the reads through MiXCR, listing each CDR3 protein once. Of some 240,000 distinct CDR3 sequences in the sample, almost 35% are singletons; the top ten hold 0.95% to 1.2%. Study findings and constraints: A significant difference in CD8+ Simpson's diversity between patients and controls was not found. Overlapping CD8+ CDR3 repertoires of patients and controls contained some 30 shared sequences.

This clonotype was picked up many times. Its specificity is unknown. The chain joins TRBV2 to TRBJ1-2; D unclear. The sequence was obtained from a human donor in good health, serving as a control. Sequencing was done on a sample of sorted CD4+, CD8+, or CD8+CD57+ T cells (not recorded which) from PBMCs. In nucleotides, the CDR3 is TGTGCCAGCAGTGGGGTGGGAGACGTACGGTATGGCTACACCTTC. This encodes CASSGVGDVRYGYTF.